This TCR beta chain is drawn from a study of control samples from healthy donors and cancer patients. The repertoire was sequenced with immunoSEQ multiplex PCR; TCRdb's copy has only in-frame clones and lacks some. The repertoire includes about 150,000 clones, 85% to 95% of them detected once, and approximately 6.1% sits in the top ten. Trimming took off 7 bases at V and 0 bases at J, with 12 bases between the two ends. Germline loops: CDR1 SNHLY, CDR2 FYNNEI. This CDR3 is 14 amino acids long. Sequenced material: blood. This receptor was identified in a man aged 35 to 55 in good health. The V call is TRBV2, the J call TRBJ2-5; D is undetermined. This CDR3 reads CASNAVGYQETQYF. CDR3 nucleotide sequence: TGTGCCAGCAATGCAGTAGGGTACCAAGAGACCCAGTACTTC.